The 19 T cell receptor beta chains presented below share a single source sample, sequenced in a study of PD-1 blockade in classical Hodgkin lymphoma. Data came from immunoSEQ multiplex PCR; TCRdb stores just in-frame clones and leaves some out. The table has tens of thousands of clones, around 84% seen once. Time point: cycle 4 day 1 (C4D1), after 5 to 7 weeks of nivolumab. After autologous stem cell transplantation all patients relapsed, and prior brentuximab vedotin exposure differed between cohorts. The starting material was peripheral blood mononuclear cells (PBMCs), obtained before the fourth cycle of nivolumab. Receptors were obtained from a human donor with classical Hodgkin lymphoma.

V is TRBV25-1 and J is TRBJ2-1; 8 nucleotides align to TRBD1. CDR3 length: 11 amino acids. Germline CDR1 MGHDK, CDR2 SYGVNS. V lost 2 bases, J lost 14 bases, and 2 bases stayed unmatched. The CDR3 sequence: CASSEQDREFF. CDR3 sequence (DNA): TGTGCCAGCAGTGAACAGGACAGGGAGTTCTTC.

With respect to this clone: Other DNA variants within this sample encode the same CDR3. The chain carries TRBV13 and TRBJ2-7, with 8 bases identical to TRBD1. CDR1 and CDR2 from the germline V gene are PRHDT and FYEKMQ (reference sequence). This CDR3 has 17 amino acids. V dropped 5 bases and J dropped 0; count of bases not matched to a gene: 12. The CDR3 here is CASSPSVGDRTSYEQYF. The CDR3 bases are TGTGCCAGCAGCCCTTCGGTGGGGGACAGGACCTCCTACGAGCAGTACTTC.

V is TRBV7-8 and J is TRBJ1-2; no definite D call. Trimming left V 1 base short and J 3 bases short, with 12 bases between. The CDR3 is 15 residues long. Germline CDR1 and CDR2: SGHVS and FQNEAQ. The CDR3 DNA is TGTGCCAGCAGCTTAGAGGCTACCAACGACTATGGCTACACCTTC. Encoded protein: CASSLEATNDYGYTF.

This chain uses TRBV15 with TRBJ2-3; no firm D call. The germline gives CDR1 LNHNV, CDR2 YYDKDF (reference sequence). The CDR3 runs 13 residues. The V end was cut by 6 bases, the J end by 6 bases, with 13 bases between. The CDR3 sequence is CATSSGPLDTQYF. Written as DNA, the CDR3 is TGTGCCACCAGTTCCGGGCCTTTGGATACGCAGTATTTT.

J is TRBJ1-4 and V is TRBV7-6; no clear D gene. The CDR3 spans 13 residues. Trimming took off 8 bases at V and 0 bases at J, with 7 bases between the two ends. CDR1 is SGHVS, CDR2 FNYEAQ, per germline. CDR3 in DNA: TGTGCCAGCGGCCGGGCAACTAATGAAAAACTGTTTTTT. Translating it yields CASGRATNEKLFF. Complete variable domain (other parts from reference TRBV7-6 and TRBJ1-4): GAGVSQSPRYKVTKRGQDVALRCDPISGHVSLYWYRQALGQGPEFLTYFNYEAQQDKSGLPNDRFSAERPEGSISTLTIQRTEQRDSAMYRCASGRATNEKLFFGSGTQLSVL.

The genes are TRBV2 and TRBJ2-1; 8 nucleotides match TRBD2. The CDR3 covers 17 residues. With V trimmed by 5 bases and J by 9 bases, 18 bases remained unmatched. Germline values: CDR1 SNHLY, CDR2 FYNNEI. The CDR3 loop is CASSRGTGTSRGSEQFF. CDR3 coding DNA: TGTGCCAGCAGTCGGGGCACCGGGACTAGTCGTGGGAGTGAGCAGTTCTTC.

This clone was detected once. The chain recombines TRBV30 with TRBJ2-7; TRBD2 matches at 13 bases. The CDR3 is 15 residues long. V shed 5 bases, J shed 4 bases, and the junction held 8 bases outside the gene matches. The germline V gene has CDR1 GTSNPN and CDR2 SVGIG (reference sequence). CDR3 in DNA: TGTGCCTGGGCCCTTGGACTAGCGGGAGCTTACGAGCAGTACTTC. Its protein product is CAWALGLAGAYEQYF.

This clone was seen only a few times. This chain links TRBV6-1 with TRBJ1-5, with a weak D call TRBD1 (6 bases). The CDR3 runs 15 residues. CDR1 MNHNS and CDR2 SASEGT come from the germline V gene. The V gene lost 4 bases and the J gene lost 3 bases, with 13 bases spanning the gap. The CDR3, as DNA: TGTGCCAGCAGTGCGGTGCCAGGGGACAATCAGCCCCAGCATTTT. Protein: CASSAVPGDNQPQHF.

The chain combines TRBV12-5 with TRBJ2-3, with 14 bases that match TRBD2. Germline-derived CDR1 and CDR2 are LGHNT and FRNRAP. The CDR3 covers 18 residues. Losses at the gene ends were 5 bases for V and 0 bases for J; bases not matched to a gene: 7. The CDR3 DNA follows: TGTGCTAGTGGTCCAGGGACTAGCGGGAGATCTAGCACAGATACGCAGTATTTT. It is translated as CASGPGTSGRSSTDTQYF. Filled out from reference TRBV12-5 and TRBJ2-3, the complete variable domain reads DARVTQTPRHKVTEMGQEVTMRCQPILGHNTVFWYRQTMMQGLELLAYFRNRAPLDDSGMPKDRFSAEMPDATLATLKIQPSEPRDSAVYFCASGPGTSGRSSTDTQYFGPGTRLTVL.

The CDR3 DNA is TGTGCCAGCAGTGAACTAGCGGGAGGGATCAATGAGCAGTTCTTC. This encodes CASSELAGGINEQFF. The V gene is TRBV5-4, the J gene TRBJ2-1, with 13 bases that match TRBD2. Germline loops: CDR1 SGHNT, CDR2 YYREEE (reference sequence). The ends lost 5 bases at V and 6 bases at J; junction bases unmatched: 5. There are 15 residues in the CDR3.

The chain carries TRBV6-1 and TRBJ2-4; 7 bases are shared with TRBD1. J gave up 2 bases and V 4 bases, and 5 bases lay outside the gene matches. This CDR3 comprises 15 residues. Germline V gene sequence: CDR1 MNHNS, CDR2 SASEGT. Here the CDR3 reads CASSGTTGTKNIQYF. Here the CDR3 DNA reads TGTGCCAGCAGTGGTACGACAGGGACCAAAAACATTCAGTACTTC.

This rearrangement joins TRBV6-6 to TRBJ2-1; no reliable D call. Germline V gene sequence: CDR1 MNHNY, CDR2 SVGAGI (reference sequence). V dropped 0 bases and J dropped 6 bases, with 15 bases sitting between them. CDR3 length equals 16 residues. CDR3 sequence reads: CASSYSIVSASNEQFF. For the CDR3, the DNA is TGTGCCAGCAGTTACTCGATTGTCAGCGCTTCCAATGAGCAGTTCTTC.

The chain has TRBV6-1 and TRBJ2-7, with D perhaps TRBD2 (7 bases). Trimming cost V 4 bases and J 6 bases, with 13 bases left between them. Germline loops: CDR1 MNHNS, CDR2 SASEGT. CDR3 length equals 13 residues. The chain's CDR3 is CASSAGGGGEQYF. The CDR3 nucleotides are TGTGCCAGCAGTGCGGGGGGAGGGGGCGAGCAGTACTTC.

This chain links TRBV15 with TRBJ2-7; 7 bases match TRBD2. V lost 1 base, J lost 4 bases, and 10 bases stayed unmatched. CDR3 length equals 16 residues. In germline, CDR1 is LNHNV, CDR2 YYDKDF (reference sequence). CDR3 sequence (DNA): TGTGCCACCAGCAGAGGGGCGGGAGATTACCATTACGAGCAGTACTTC. Translation: CATSRGAGDYHYEQYF. Using reference TRBV15 and TRBJ2-7 for the parts outside the CDR3, the full variable domain is DAMVIQNPRYQVTQFGKPVTLSCSQTLNHNVMYWYQQKSSQAPKLLFHYYDKDFNNEADTPDNFQSRRPNTSFCFLDIRSPGLGDTAMYLCATSRGAGDYHYEQYFGPGTRLTVT.

The genes are TRBV5-6 and TRBJ2-1; perhaps TRBD2 as D (5 bases). The V end lost 6 bases, the J end lost 7 bases, and 11 bases lay between the germline ends. CDR3 length: 12 amino acids. Germline CDR1 is SGHDT and CDR2 is YYEEEE. CDR3 region: CASKTIANEQFF. CDR3 coding DNA: TGTGCCAGCAAAACGATAGCGAATGAGCAGTTCTTC.

V gene TRBV7-9 combines with J gene TRBJ2-1, with D uncertain. The CDR3 sequence is 14 residues long. V lost 5 bases and J lost 6, with 14 bases in between. Germline V gene sequence: CDR1 SEHNR, CDR2 FQNEAQ (reference sequence). CDR3 nucleotides: TGTGCCAGCAGCACGAACGTGGATAGCAATGAGCAGTTCTTC. Amino acids: CASSTNVDSNEQFF.

The chain uses TRBV6-1 and TRBJ2-3, with 7 bases lining up with TRBD2. CDR1 and CDR2 from the germline V gene are MNHNS and SASEGT. This CDR3 is 13 amino acids long. With V trimmed by 10 bases and J by 1 base, 5 bases remained unmatched. The DNA for the CDR3 is TGTGCCACCCAGCGGGATCGCACAGATACGCAGTATTTT. Encoded protein: CATQRDRTDTQYF.

V and J are TRBV5-1 and TRBJ2-1; 12 bases line up with TRBD2. V dropped 4 bases and J dropped 0; count of bases not matched to a gene: 11. The CDR3 is made up of 19 amino acids. Germline V gene lookup returns CDR1 SGHRS and CDR2 YFSETQ. The CDR3, as DNA: TGCGCCAGCAGCCCGAGGACTAGCGGGATGTCAAGCTCCTACAATGAGCAGTTCTTC. Its protein product is CASSPRTSGMSSSYNEQFF.

This clone appeared a few times. V is TRBV11-2 and J is TRBJ2-7; D is undetermined. V dropped 3 bases and J dropped 7 bases, with 13 bases sitting between them. CDR1 is SGHAT, CDR2 FQNNGV, per germline. The CDR3 loop spans 13 amino acids. The CDR3 nucleotides read TGTGCCAGCAGCTTGACGGTTCGCTGGGAGCAGTACTTC. It encodes CASSLTVRWEQYF.